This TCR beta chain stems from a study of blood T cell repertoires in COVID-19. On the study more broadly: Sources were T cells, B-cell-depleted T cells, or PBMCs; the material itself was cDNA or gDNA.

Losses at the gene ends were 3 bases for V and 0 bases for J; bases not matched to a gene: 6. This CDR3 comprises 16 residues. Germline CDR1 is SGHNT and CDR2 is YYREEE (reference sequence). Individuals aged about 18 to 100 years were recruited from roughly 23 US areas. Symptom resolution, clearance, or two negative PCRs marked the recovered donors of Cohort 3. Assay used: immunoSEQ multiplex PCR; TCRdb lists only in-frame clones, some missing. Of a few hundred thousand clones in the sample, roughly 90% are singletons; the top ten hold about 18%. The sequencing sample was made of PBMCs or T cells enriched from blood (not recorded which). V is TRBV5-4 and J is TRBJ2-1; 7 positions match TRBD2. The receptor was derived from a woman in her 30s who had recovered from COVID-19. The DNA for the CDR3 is TGTGCCAGCAGCTCGAGCGGACTAGGCTCCTACAATGAGCAGTTCTTC. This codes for CASSSSGLGSYNEQFF.